The rows below give T cell receptor beta chains drawn from one sample of a study of Tregs in tolerant kidney transplant recipients. Libraries were prepared by immunoSEQ multiplex PCR; TCRdb keeps only in-frame clonotypes and omits some of them. There are about 72,000 clones in the sample; roughly 90% occur only once, and 9.5% to 12% lies in the top ten. The input for sequencing was CD8+ T cells from blood, taken before the transplant. These TCRs come from a human donor who received a combined kidney and bone marrow transplant. Each CDR3 is given with its conserved first and last residue. A D gene is named only where the DNA matches it firmly. Clone size is given for some rows only: seen once, a few or many times, or a class if the clone is expanded.

V gene	CDR3 length	clone size	D gene	J gene	CDR3 DNA	CDR3 protein
TRBV5-4	13	.	.	TRBJ1-6	TGTGCCAGCAGCTTGGTACTAAATTCACCCCTCCACTTT	CASSLVLNSPLHF
TRBV7-9	16	.	.	TRBJ1-2	TGTGCCAGCAGCTTAGGGAGAGAGGGAGGAGTCTATGGCTACACCTTC	CASSLGREGGVYGYTF
TRBV5-3	15	.	.	TRBJ2-7	TGTGCCAGAAGCCGTACAAGGGTGAAGGGGTACGAGCAGTACTTC	CARSRTRVKGYEQYF
TRBV27	16	.	.	TRBJ2-7	TGTGCCAGCAGTCCCTCCGTAGGACAGCGCTCCTACGAGCAGTACTTC	CASSPSVGQRSYEQYF
TRBV7-9	17	.	.	TRBJ1-6	TGTGCCAGCAGCTCAGAGGGCCTTACTGCCTATAATTCACCCCTCCACTTT	CASSSEGLTAYNSPLHF
TRBV27	14	.	.	TRBJ1-2	TGTGCCAGCAGTATCGGAGGGGCTAACTATGGCTACACCTTC	CASSIGGANYGYTF
TRBV6-1	16	.	.	TRBJ1-5	TGTGCCAGCAGTGAACCCTGGCAGGGCAGCAATCAGCCCCAGCATTTT	CASSEPWQGSNQPQHF
TRBV30	14	.	TRBD1	TRBJ1-4	TGTGCCTGGAATACAGGGGCTACTAATGAAAAACTGTTTTTT	CAWNTGATNEKLFF
TRBV18	14	.	.	TRBJ1-5	TGTGCCAGCTCACCGGGGCAGGTTTTGAGGCCCCAGCATTTT	CASSPGQVLRPQHF
TRBV7-8	19	.	TRBD2	TRBJ2-1	TGTGCCAGCAGCTTTGGCCCACGACTAGCGGGGGGGCCCCACAATGAGCAGTTCTTC	CASSFGPRLAGGPHNEQFF
TRBV10-3	17	.	TRBD2	TRBJ2-1	TGTGCCATCAGTGAGTTGCCTAGCGGGAGGGCCCACAATGAGCAGTTCTTC	CAISELPSGRAHNEQFF
TRBV19	16	once	.	TRBJ2-1	TGTGCCAGCAGGTTGAGCGGACGGAGCTCCTACAATGAGCAGTTCTTC	CASRLSGRSSYNEQFF
TRBV7-3	15	.	.	TRBJ2-6	TGTGCCAGCAGCTCACTCGACTCTGGGGCCAACGTCCTGACTTTC	CASSSLDSGANVLTF
TRBV9	13	.	TRBD2	TRBJ2-1	TGTGCCAGCAGCCTAACTAGCGAGAATGAGCAGTTCTTC	CASSLTSENEQFF
TRBV5-6	15	.	.	TRBJ2-1	TGTGCCAGCAGCTTGGATGGGACATCCTACAATGAGCAGTTCTTC	CASSLDGTSYNEQFF
TRBV29-1	14	.	.	TRBJ2-5	TGCAGCGCTATAGGGACCGCCGGGGGAGAGACCCAGTACTTC	CSAIGTAGGETQYF
TRBV19	15	.	.	TRBJ2-2	TGTGCCAGTAGTTTACTAGAGCAGAACACCGGGGAGCTGTTTTTT	CASSLLEQNTGELFF
TRBV2	15	.	TRBD2	TRBJ2-7	TGTGCCAGCAAGCAAGGCTCTAGCGGGAGTTACGAGCAGTACTTC	CASKQGSSGSYEQYF
TRBV2	15	.	TRBD1	TRBJ2-7	TGTGCCAGCAGATACCCCCTGGACAGGGCCTACGAGCAGTACTTC	CASRYPLDRAYEQYF
TRBV28	15	once	.	TRBJ2-3	TGTGCCACCATCACAGGGATGTGGACACGAGATACGCAGTATTTT	CATITGMWTRDTQYF
TRBV5-8	17	.	TRBD2	TRBJ2-1	TGTGCCAGCAGCTTGGCTGTCGGCAGCGGGAGGTACAATGAGCAGTTCTTC	CASSLAVGSGRYNEQFF
TRBV28	13	.	.	TRBJ2-4	TGTGCCAGCAGTCCAGGGGAAGGGTACATTCAGTACTTC	CASSPGEGYIQYF
TRBV4-1	13	.	.	TRBJ2-1	TGCGCCAGCAGCCAAGCAGTGTACAATGAGCAGTTCTTC	CASSQAVYNEQFF
TRBV14	12	.	.	TRBJ1-2	TGTGCCAGCAGCCTGGACATCTATGGCTACACCTTC	CASSLDIYGYTF
TRBV30	14	.	.	TRBJ2-1	TGTGCCTGGAGTAATCTCCCTAGCTACAATGAGCAGTTCTTC	CAWSNLPSYNEQFF
TRBV27	16	.	.	TRBJ1-6	TGTGCCAGCAGTTTACAGGACAGCTCCTATAATTCCCCCCTCCACTTT	CASSLQDSSYNSPLHF
TRBV5-6	15	.	TRBD2	TRBJ2-7	TGTGCCAGCAGCTCCCGACTAGCGGGGCCCTACGAGCAGTACTTC	CASSSRLAGPYEQYF
TRBV7-9	14	.	.	TRBJ1-1	TGTGCCAGCAGCTTAGTCCTTCCGAACACTGAAGCTTTCTTT	CASSLVLPNTEAFF
TRBV5-1	15	.	TRBD2	TRBJ2-7	TGCGCCAGCAGATTGAATCTAGCGGGAGTCTACGAGCAGTACTTC	CASRLNLAGVYEQYF
TRBV6-5	14	.	TRBD1	TRBJ1-1	TGTGCCAGCAGTTACTCCCACGGACAGGGTGAAGCTTTCTTT	CASSYSHGQGEAFF
TRBV27	13	.	TRBD1	TRBJ2-7	TGTGCCAGCAGTACAAACAGGGGCTACGAGCAGTACTTC	CASSTNRGYEQYF
TRBV7-9	14	.	.	TRBJ1-4	TGTGCCAGCAGCTTAGTAAGCCCGAATGAAAAACTGTTTTTT	CASSLVSPNEKLFF
TRBV4-2	16	.	.	TRBJ1-2	TGTGCCAGCAGCCAAGGGGCCGGACAGAGCCCTTATGGCTACACCTTC	CASSQGAGQSPYGYTF
TRBV27	14	.	.	TRBJ1-6	TGTGCCAGCAGTTTATCGCAGGGCGGTTCACCCCTCCACTTT	CASSLSQGGSPLHF
TRBV4-1	16	.	TRBD1	TRBJ1-1	TGCGCCAGCAGCCAAGCGGACAGGGGGCGCGGAACTGAAGCTTTCTTT	CASSQADRGRGTEAFF
TRBV9	16	.	TRBD2	TRBJ2-5	TGTGCCAGCAGCCCTCGGACTAGCGGGGCTCAAGAGACCCAGTACTTC	CASSPRTSGAQETQYF
TRBV27	14	.	TRBD2	TRBJ2-1	TGTGCCAGCACCCCCCTGGGAGGGAGCAATGAGCAGTTCTTC	CASTPLGGSNEQFF